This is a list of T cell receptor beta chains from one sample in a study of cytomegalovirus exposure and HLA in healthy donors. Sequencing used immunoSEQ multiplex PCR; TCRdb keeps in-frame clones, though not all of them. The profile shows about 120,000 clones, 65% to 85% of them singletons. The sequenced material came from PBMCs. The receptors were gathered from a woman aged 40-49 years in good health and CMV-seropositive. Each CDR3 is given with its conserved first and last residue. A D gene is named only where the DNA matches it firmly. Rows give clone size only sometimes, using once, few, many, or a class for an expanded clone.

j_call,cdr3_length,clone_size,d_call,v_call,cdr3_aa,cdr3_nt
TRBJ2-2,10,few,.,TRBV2,CASSSGELFF,TGTGCCAGCTCTAGCGGGGAGCTGTTTTTT
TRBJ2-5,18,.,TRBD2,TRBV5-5,CASSLRLAGTSYQETQYF,TGTGCCAGCAGCTTGAGACTAGCGGGGACCTCCTACCAAGAGACCCAGTACTTC
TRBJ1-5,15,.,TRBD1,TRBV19,CASSPGTGGNQPQHF,TGTGCCAGTAGTCCCGGGACAGGGGGCAATCAGCCCCAGCATTTT
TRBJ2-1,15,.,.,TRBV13,CASSLGGGSYNEQFF,TGTGCCAGCAGCTTAGGCGGGGGCTCCTACAATGAGCAGTTCTTC
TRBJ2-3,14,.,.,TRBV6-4,CASSAGESTDTQYF,TGTGCCAGCAGTGCCGGGGAAAGCACAGATACGCAGTATTTT
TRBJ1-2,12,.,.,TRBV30,CAWSALLYGYTF,TGTGCCTGGAGTGCCCTCCTCTATGGCTACACCTTC
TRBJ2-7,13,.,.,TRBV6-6,CASSGPQLNGQYF,TGTGCCAGCAGTGGTCCACAGTTAAACGGGCAGTACTTC
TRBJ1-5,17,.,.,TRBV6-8,CASSYRVTGDSNQPQHF,TGTGCCAGCAGTTACAGGGTAACAGGAGATAGCAATCAGCCCCAGCATTTT
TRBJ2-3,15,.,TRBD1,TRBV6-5,CASGRRTGGPDTQYF,TGTGCCAGCGGCCGAAGGACAGGGGGTCCAGATACGCAGTATTTT
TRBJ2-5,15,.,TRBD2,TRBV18,CASSPGLATSGTQYF,TGTGCCAGCTCACCGGGACTAGCGACGTCAGGGACCCAGTACTTC
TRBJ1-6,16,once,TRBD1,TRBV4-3,CASSRLSTGDRSPPHF,TGCGCCAGCAGCCGACTTTCGACAGGGGATCGGTCACCCCCCCACTTT
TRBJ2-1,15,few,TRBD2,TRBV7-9,CASSLGTSGMNEQFF,TGTGCCAGCAGCCTCGGGACTAGCGGGATGAATGAGCAGTTCTTC
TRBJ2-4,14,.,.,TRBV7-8,CASSPQIAKNIQYF,TGTGCCAGCAGCCCCCAAATAGCCAAAAACATTCAGTACTTC
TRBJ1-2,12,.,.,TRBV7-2,CASSLDSYGYTF,TGTGCCAGCAGCCTCGACAGCTATGGCTACACCTTC
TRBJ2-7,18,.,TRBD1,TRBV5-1,CASSLNFGRDRERYEQYF,TGCGCCAGCAGCTTGAATTTTGGCCGGGACAGGGAACGCTACGAGCAGTACTTC
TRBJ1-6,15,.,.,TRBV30,CAWSVGVQRYSPLHF,TGTGCCTGGAGTGTCGGGGTCCAACGGTATTCACCCCTCCACTTT